These 24 T cell receptor beta chains share one sample of origin, sequenced in a study of metastatic and nonmetastatic thyroid tumors. Using MiXCR, TCRdb reanalyzed the PCR reads. The table lists about 92,000 clones, about 15% of them singletons. Patients underwent thyroid surgery, and none had received any treatment before it. The sequencing sample was made of blood. The source of these receptors is a female donor with papillary thyroid cancer or a benign thyroid nodule (not recorded which). Some clones in this sample may be carry-over from other donors' samples.

To note about this clone: A much larger clone is a single base away; this may be a read error. This CDR3 is also generated by other DNA sequences in the sample. This sequence joins TRBV9 and TRBJ2-3; 8 bases agree with TRBD1. J lost 5 bases, V lost 3 bases, and 8 bases had no gene match. Germline lookup yields CDR1 SGDLS and CDR2 YYNGEE. This CDR3 has 15 residues. CDR3 sequence reads: CASSGGQGAEDTQYF. The CDR3, as DNA: TGTGCCAGCAGCGGAGGCCAGGGGGCCGAAGATACGCAGTATTTT.

The V call is TRBV28, the J call TRBJ2-7, with 11 nucleotides matching TRBD1. The length of the CDR3 is 15 residues. Germline CDR1 MDHEN, CDR2 SYDVKM. The V and J ends lost 4 bases and 5 bases, in that order; junction bases with no gene match: 7. The CDR3 loop is CASSWTGGVRHEQYF. DNA for the CDR3: TGTGCCAGCAGTTGGACAGGGGGCGTAAGGCACGAGCAGTACTTC.

This clone was found many times. The chain uses TRBV5-6 and TRBJ1-2; D not certain. Trimming removed 4 bases at V and 0 bases at J, with 16 bases between. CDR1 and CDR2 from the germline V gene are SGHDT and YYEEEE. This CDR3 region has 16 residues. The CDR3 is CASSLRVEPSNYGYTF. CDR3 sequence (DNA): TGTGCCAGCAGCCTGAGGGTAGAGCCCTCTAACTATGGCTACACCTTC.

This clone has a count of ten or more. V gene TRBV7-2 combines with J gene TRBJ2-3; D gene unclear. CDR1 is SGHTA, CDR2 FQGNSA, per germline. The CDR3 covers 13 residues. V was cut by 4 bases and J by 6 bases, with 11 bases left in between. In DNA, the CDR3 is TGTGCCAGCAGCTCTGCCGTCCCCGATACGCAGTATTTT. Its protein is CASSSAVPDTQYF.

With regard to this clone: One base away lies a much larger clone, so this may be a sequencing read error. The chain links TRBV4-1 to TRBJ2-2; 7 nucleotides agree with TRBD1. The V gene end was trimmed by 1 base and the J gene end by 4 bases; junction bases not matched to a gene: 6. The CDR3 loop spans 16 amino acids. CDR1 and CDR2 (germline): MGHRA, YSYEKL. The CDR3 coding sequence is TGCGCCAGCAGCCAAGGGCAGGGGGATAGCACCGGGGAGCTGTTTTTT. Protein sequence: CASSQGQGDSTGELFF.

Of note for this clone: One end of the junction is discordant with germline, which a read error may explain. The chain links TRBV25-1 to TRBJ2-4; 9 positions match TRBD1. Germline assignment: CDR1 MGHDK and CDR2 SYGVNS. The CDR3 contains 15 residues. This CDR3 reads CANSDVGTGLSIQYF. The CDR3, as DNA: TGTGCCAACAGTGATGTTGGGACAGGGTTGAGCATTCAGTACTTC.

This clone was seen more than once but under ten times. A read error may explain this, as a much larger clone is one base away. The V and J genes are TRBV2 and TRBJ2-7; D is undetermined. Germline V gene lookup returns CDR1 SNHLY and CDR2 FYNNEI. Between the trimmed V and J ends, which lost 5 bases and 2 bases, there was a span of 13 bases. This CDR3 region has 14 residues. The CDR3 DNA follows: TGTGCCAGCAGTTTCAACATCGCCCCCTACGAGCAGTACTTC. This translates into CASSFNIAPYEQYF.

In its sample, this clone was seen many times. This chain links TRBV3-1 with TRBJ2-7; D call uncertain. Germline V CDR1 and CDR2: LGHDT, YNNKEL (reference sequence). The CDR3 has 14 amino acids. V was trimmed by 3 bases and J by 1 base, leaving 10 bases between them. Here the CDR3 reads CASSHIKVSYEQYF. In nucleotides, the CDR3 is TGTGCCAGCAGCCACATCAAGGTTTCCTACGAGCAGTACTTC.

This clone was recorded many times. This chain joins TRBV12-3 or TRBV12-4 and TRBJ2-3; D possibly corresponds to TRBD2 (6 bases). Trimming took 6 bases from V and 4 from J, leaving 11 bases between them. The CDR3 consists of 13 residues. CDR3 DNA: TGTGCCAGCAGGGGGGGATGGGCAGATACGCAGTATTTT. Its translation is CASRGGWADTQYF.

This clone was counted many times. This rearrangement joins TRBV9 to TRBJ2-1, with 10 bases matching TRBD2. Germline CDR1 reads SGDLS; CDR2 reads YYNGEE. The J segment lost 5 bases and the V segment lost 0 bases, leaving 8 bases of the junction unmatched. This CDR3 spans 17 amino acids. CDR3 DNA sequence: TGTGCCAGCAGCGTAGGGATAGCGGGGGGCACTCACAATGAGCAGTTCTTC. Its translation: CASSVGIAGGTHNEQFF. Combining the CDR3 with reference TRBV9 and TRBJ2-1 gives the whole variable domain DSGVTQTPKHLITATGQRVTLRCSPRSGDLSVYWYQQSLDQGLQFLIQYYNGEERAKGNILERFSAQQFPDLHSELNLSSLELGDSALYFCASSVGIAGGTHNEQFFGPGTRLTVL.

Details on this clone: This may be a read error: a much more frequent sequence differs by one nucleotide. The CDR3 DNA follows: TGTGCCACCAGTGATACGCACGACAGGCTCCGAGAGACCCAGTACTTC. It is translated as CATSDTHDRLRETQYF. This rearrangement joins TRBV24-1 to TRBJ2-5; TRBD1 is a possible D gene (6 bases). The CDR3 is 16 residues long. Trimming shortened V by 3 bases and J by 4 bases, and 17 bases separated the two germline ends. Per the germline V gene, CDR1 is KGHDR and CDR2 is SFDVKD.

This clone was seen many times. J is TRBJ1-1 and V is TRBV29-1, with D possibly TRBD1 on 6 matching bases. The CDR3 is 12 amino acids. Germline assignment: CDR1 SQVTM and CDR2 ANQGSEA. Trimming took off 5 bases at V and 4 bases at J, with 11 bases between the two ends. The CDR3 nucleotides are TGCAGCGTTCATCCAGGGGCCACTGAAGCTTTCTTT. It is translated as CSVHPGATEAFF.

The table lists this clone with many counts. The V call is TRBV11-2, the J call TRBJ1-1; D is possibly TRBD1 (5 bases). Trimming removed 5 bases from V and 3 bases from J, with 19 bases in between. This CDR3 has 16 amino acids. From germline, CDR1 is SGHAT and CDR2 FQNNGV. The CDR3 bases are TGTGCCAGCAGCGCTCAGGGACGTCCGAGGGACACTGAAGCTTTCTTT. It specifies CASSAQGRPRDTEAFF. The full variable domain, its missing parts supplied by reference TRBV11-2 and TRBJ1-1, is EAGVAQSPRYKIIEKRQSVAFWCNPISGHATLYWYQQILGQGPKLLIQFQNNGVVDDSQLPKDRFSAERLKGVDSTLKIQPAKLEDSAVYLCASSAQGRPRDTEAFFGQGTRLTVV.

This clone was detected many times. The DNA of the CDR3 is TGTGCCAGTAGTATAGTCAGTCAAGAGACCCAGTACTTC. Its protein product is CASSIVSQETQYF. The V and J genes are TRBV19 and TRBJ2-5, with D hard to call. This CDR3 spans 13 amino acids. V was shortened by 1 base and J by 2 bases, with 5 bases between the two germline ends. Germline loops: CDR1 LNHDA, CDR2 SQIVND (reference sequence).

With regard to this clone: A read error may be the cause here, since a much bigger clone is one base away. The chain couples TRBV20-1 to TRBJ2-7; D unresolved. Germline V CDR1 and CDR2: DFQATT, SNEGSKA (reference sequence). The CDR3 has 15 residues. Between the trimmed V and J ends, which lost 4 bases and 0 bases, there was a span of 16 bases. CDR3 in amino acids: CSAIDRTGFSYEQYF. The CDR3 DNA reads TGCAGTGCTATAGATCGAACGGGCTTCTCCTACGAGCAGTACTTC.

In the case of this clone: This may be a read error: a much more frequent sequence differs by one nucleotide. The gene calls are TRBV24-1 and TRBJ2-1, with 10 bases that match TRBD2. The CDR3 totals 20 residues. CDR1 and CDR2 (germline): KGHDR, SFDVKD. Germline trimming cut 4 bases from V and 0 bases from J; bases unmatched to any gene: 14. CDR3 in amino acids: CATSDAFGATSGRSYNEQFF. The CDR3 region has the DNA TGTGCCACCAGTGACGCATTTGGGGCGACTAGCGGGCGCTCCTACAATGAGCAGTTCTTC.

There are a few counts of this clone. This may come from a read error, since a much larger clone is one base off. The V gene is TRBV2, the J gene TRBJ2-5; D not certain. Trimming cost V 7 bases and J 2 bases, with 11 bases left between them. The germline V gene encodes CDR1 SNHLY and CDR2 FYNNEI. This CDR3 is built from 13 residues. CDR3 bases: TGTGCCAGCATGGCGAGCCCTCAAGAGACCCAGTACTTC. It encodes CASMASPQETQYF.

As concerns this clone: One end of the junction varies from germline; a read error may be responsible. The genes are TRBV6-5 and TRBJ2-6; D perhaps matches TRBD1 (5 bases). Germline V gene sequence: CDR1 MNHEY, CDR2 SVGAGI. The CDR3 has 17 residues. This chain's CDR3 is CASSYYPRAEGANVLNF. In DNA form, the CDR3 reads TGTGCCAGCAGTTACTATCCCAGGGCGGAAGGGGCCAACGTCCTGAATTTC.

This clone was picked up a small number of times. CDR3 coding DNA: TGTGCCAGCAGCCGAGATGGGGGCCGCACAGATACGCAGTATTTT. Its protein product is CASSRDGGRTDTQYF. The chain joins TRBV11-2 to TRBJ2-3; tentatively, D is TRBD1 (6 bases). Germline CDR1 SGHAT, CDR2 FQNNGV. This CDR3 region has 15 residues. V was trimmed by 5 bases and J by 1 base, leaving 13 bases between them. Combining the CDR3 with reference TRBV11-2 and TRBJ2-3 gives the whole variable domain EAGVAQSPRYKIIEKRQSVAFWCNPISGHATLYWYQQILGQGPKLLIQFQNNGVVDDSQLPKDRFSAERLKGVDSTLKIQPAKLEDSAVYLCASSRDGGRTDTQYFGPGTRLTVL.

This clone was picked up many times. The V and J genes are TRBV30 and TRBJ1-5; D is undetermined. The CDR3 consists of 15 residues. Germline loops: CDR1 GTSNPN, CDR2 SVGIG (reference sequence). Deletions cut 2 bases from V and 6 bases from J, with 17 bases between. The CDR3 sequence: CAWSSRGIDGQPQHF. The CDR3 DNA is TGTGCCTGGAGTAGTCGTGGGATAGACGGTCAGCCCCAGCATTTT.

Turning to this clone: The junction shows a germline mismatch at one end, possibly a read error. The genes are TRBV6-1 and TRBJ1-5; D is unresolved. The CDR3 has 17 amino acids. Per the germline V gene, CDR1 is MNHNS and CDR2 is SASEGT. Here the CDR3 DNA reads TGTGCCAGCAGAAACCTTCACTGCTCGACTGGCAATCAGCCCCATCATTTT. Its translation is CASRNLHCSTGNQPHHF.

As for this clone: This sequence may be a read error, since a much larger clone differs from it by one base. The sample carries other DNA sequences with the same CDR3. The V call is TRBV11-2, the J call TRBJ2-2, with 13 bases matching TRBD2. The germline CDR1 and CDR2 sequences are SGHAT and FQNNGV. This CDR3 is built from 18 residues. The trim removed 5 bases at V and 7 bases at J, leaving 13 bases unmatched. CDR3 loop: CASSPGTSGGAAGGELFF. CDR3 DNA: TGTGCCAGCAGCCCCGGTACTAGCGGGGGGGCTGCCGGCGGGGAGCTGTTTTTT.

This clone was detected many times. The chain has TRBV30 and TRBJ2-4; D possibly corresponds to TRBD1 (6 bases). The CDR3 has 13 amino acids. Trimming removed 0 bases from V and 5 bases from J, with 8 bases in between. Looked up from germline, CDR1 is GTSNPN and CDR2 is SVGIG (reference sequence). The CDR3 DNA reads as TGTGCCTGGAGTGTAAAGGGGGAAAACATTCAGTACTTC. It codes for CAWSVKGENIQYF.

This clone has a count of ten or more. The V call is TRBV6-2 or TRBV6-3, the J call TRBJ1-2; no firm D call. CDR1 MNHEY and CDR2 SVGEGT come from the germline V gene. There are 11 residues in the CDR3. V was shortened by 4 bases and J by 12 bases, with 12 bases between the two germline ends. For the CDR3, the DNA is TGTGCCAGCAGTTCCGGTATGGCTAACACCTTC. This translates into CASSSGMANTF.